This record concerns one TCR beta chain sequence. Its antigen is not identified. The data derive from a study of cytomegalovirus exposure and HLA in healthy donors. Across the study: Falling in the Caucasian-associated ancestry cluster were about four fifths of under 450 genotyped donors.

This PCR relied on a set of 60 Vbeta primers and 13 Jbeta primers. The protocol was immunoSEQ multiplex PCR, while the TCRdb copy is restricted to in-frame clones and leaves out a portion. The sample has 120,000 or so clones, 60% to 75% seen once. Whole-study results and caveats: A previous analysis found most TCR beta V segments productive roughly 87% or roughly 30% of the time.

The CDR3 contains 13 residues. CDR1 is SQVTM, CDR2 ANQGSEA, per germline. V was cut by 6 bases and J by 5 bases, with 17 bases left in between. V is TRBV29-1 and J is TRBJ2-7; D is perhaps TRBD2 (7 bases). Sequenced input: PBMCs. This TCR derives from a woman aged 40 to 49 in good health and CMV-seropositive. As DNA, the CDR3 is TGCAGCGTGGGGGGGGCAGGGGCACACGAGCAGTACTTC. Protein product: CSVGGAGAHEQYF.